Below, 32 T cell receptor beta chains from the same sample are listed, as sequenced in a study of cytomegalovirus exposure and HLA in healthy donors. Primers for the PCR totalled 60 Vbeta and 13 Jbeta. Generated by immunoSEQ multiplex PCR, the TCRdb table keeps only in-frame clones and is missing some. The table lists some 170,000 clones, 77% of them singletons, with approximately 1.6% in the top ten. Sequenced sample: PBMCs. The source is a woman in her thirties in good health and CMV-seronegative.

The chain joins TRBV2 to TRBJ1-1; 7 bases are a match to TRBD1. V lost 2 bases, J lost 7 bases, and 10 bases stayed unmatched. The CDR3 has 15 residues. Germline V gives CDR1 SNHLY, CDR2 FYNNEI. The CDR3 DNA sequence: TGTGCCAGCAGTGAAAGGGGGCGTCAGGCACGTGAAGCTTTCTTT. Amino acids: CASSERGRQAREAFF.

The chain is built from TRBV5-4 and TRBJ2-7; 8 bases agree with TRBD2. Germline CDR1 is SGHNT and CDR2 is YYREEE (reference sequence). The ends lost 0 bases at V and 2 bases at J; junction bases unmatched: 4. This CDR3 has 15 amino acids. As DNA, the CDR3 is TGTGCCAGCAGCTTGGGGGTCGGGGGGGCCTACGAGCAGTACTTC. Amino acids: CASSLGVGGAYEQYF.

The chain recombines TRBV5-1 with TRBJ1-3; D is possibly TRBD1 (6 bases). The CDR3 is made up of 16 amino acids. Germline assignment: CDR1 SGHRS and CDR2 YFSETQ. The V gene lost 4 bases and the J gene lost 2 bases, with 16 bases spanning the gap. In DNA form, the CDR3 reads TGCGCCAGCAGCGCAGGGACACCTACTACTGGAAACACCATATATTTT. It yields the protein CASSAGTPTTGNTIYF.

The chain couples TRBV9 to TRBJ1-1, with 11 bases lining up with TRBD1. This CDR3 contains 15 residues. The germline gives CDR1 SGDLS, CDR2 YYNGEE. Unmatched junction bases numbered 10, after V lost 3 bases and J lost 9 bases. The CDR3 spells CASSARQGTGGKAFF. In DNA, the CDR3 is TGTGCCAGCAGCGCACGACAAGGGACAGGGGGTAAAGCTTTCTTT.

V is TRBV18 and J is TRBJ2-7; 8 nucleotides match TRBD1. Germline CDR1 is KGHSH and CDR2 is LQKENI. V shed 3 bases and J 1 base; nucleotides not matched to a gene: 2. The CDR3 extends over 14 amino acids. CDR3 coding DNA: TGTGCCAGCTCACCTCGGACAGGGTCCTACGAGCAGTACTTC. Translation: CASSPRTGSYEQYF. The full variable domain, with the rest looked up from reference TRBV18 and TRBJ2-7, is NAGVMQNPRHLVRRRGQEARLRCSPMKGHSHVYWYRQLPEEGLKFMVYLQKENIIDESGMPKERFSAEFPKEGPSILRIQQVVRGDSAAYFCASSPRTGSYEQYFGPGTRLTVT.

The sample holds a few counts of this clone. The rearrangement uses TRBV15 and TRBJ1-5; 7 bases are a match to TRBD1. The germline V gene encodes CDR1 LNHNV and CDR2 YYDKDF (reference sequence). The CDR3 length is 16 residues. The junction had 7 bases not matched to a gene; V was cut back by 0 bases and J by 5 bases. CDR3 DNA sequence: TGTGCCACCAGCAGAGAAGGGGGCGTCTCAGATCAGCCCCAGCATTTT. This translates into CATSREGGVSDQPQHF.

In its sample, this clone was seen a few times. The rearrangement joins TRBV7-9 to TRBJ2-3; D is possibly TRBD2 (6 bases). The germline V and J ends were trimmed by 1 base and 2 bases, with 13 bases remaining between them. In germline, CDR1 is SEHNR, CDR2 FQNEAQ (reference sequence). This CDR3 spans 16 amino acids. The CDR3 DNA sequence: TGTGCCAGCAGCTTAGTGGCTAGCGCTGCCACAGATACGCAGTATTTT. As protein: CASSLVASAATDTQYF.

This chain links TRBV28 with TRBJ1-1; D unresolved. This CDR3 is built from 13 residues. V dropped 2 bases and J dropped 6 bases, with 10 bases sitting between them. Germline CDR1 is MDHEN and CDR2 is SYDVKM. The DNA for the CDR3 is TGTGCCAGCAGTTTAACTCCCCCGGCTGAAGCTTTCTTT. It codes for CASSLTPPAEAFF.

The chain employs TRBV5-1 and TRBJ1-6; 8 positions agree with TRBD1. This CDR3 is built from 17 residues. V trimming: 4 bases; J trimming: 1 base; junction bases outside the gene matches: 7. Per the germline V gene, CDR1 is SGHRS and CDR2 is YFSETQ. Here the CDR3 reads CASSETGVGSYNSPLHF. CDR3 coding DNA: TGCGCCAGCAGCGAGACAGGGGTTGGGTCCTATAATTCACCCCTCCACTTT.

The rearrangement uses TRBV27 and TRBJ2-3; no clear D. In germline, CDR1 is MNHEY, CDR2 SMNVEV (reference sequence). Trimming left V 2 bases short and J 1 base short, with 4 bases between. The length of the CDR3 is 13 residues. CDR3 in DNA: TGTGCCAGCAGTTTACTTGGCACAGATACGCAGTATTTT. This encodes CASSLLGTDTQYF.

As DNA, the CDR3 is TGTGCCAGCAGTTACGGGACAGGGGGAATCACAGATACGCAGTATTTT. Amino acids: CASSYGTGGITDTQYF. The chain has TRBV6-5 and TRBJ2-3, with TRBD1 matching 11 bases. Germline V lookup: CDR1 MNHEY, CDR2 SVGAGI. V lost 2 bases to trimming and J lost 2 bases; unmatched junction nucleotides: 3. The CDR3 runs to 16 residues.

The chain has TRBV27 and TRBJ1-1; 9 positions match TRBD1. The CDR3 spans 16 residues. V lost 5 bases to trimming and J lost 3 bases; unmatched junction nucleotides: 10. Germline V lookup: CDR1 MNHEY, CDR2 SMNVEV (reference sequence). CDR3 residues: CASSPPFRTGDTEAFF. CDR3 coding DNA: TGTGCCAGCAGTCCCCCTTTCCGGACAGGGGACACTGAAGCTTTCTTT.

CDR3 sequence reads: CASSDEAGGFNEQFF. CDR3 DNA sequence: TGTGCCAGCAGTGACGAAGCGGGAGGGTTTAATGAGCAGTTCTTC. The chain couples TRBV2 to TRBJ2-1; 10 bases line up with TRBD2. The CDR3 extends over 15 amino acids. Looked up from germline, CDR1 is SNHLY and CDR2 is FYNNEI. Trimming removed 3 bases from V and 7 bases from J; junction bases left unmatched: 6.

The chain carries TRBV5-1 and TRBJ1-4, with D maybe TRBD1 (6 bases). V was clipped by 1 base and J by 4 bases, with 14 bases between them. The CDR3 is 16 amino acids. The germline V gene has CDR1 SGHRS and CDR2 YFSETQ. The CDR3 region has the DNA TGCGCCAGCAGCTTGTCATCCGGACAGCTTAATGAAAAACTGTTTTTT. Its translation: CASSLSSGQLNEKLFF.

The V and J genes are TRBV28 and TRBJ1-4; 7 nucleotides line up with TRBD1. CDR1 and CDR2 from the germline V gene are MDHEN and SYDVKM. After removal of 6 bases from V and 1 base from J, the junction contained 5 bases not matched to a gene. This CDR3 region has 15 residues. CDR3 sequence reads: CASRQQGETNEKLFF. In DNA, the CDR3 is TGTGCCAGCAGGCAGCAGGGGGAAACTAATGAAAAACTGTTTTTT.

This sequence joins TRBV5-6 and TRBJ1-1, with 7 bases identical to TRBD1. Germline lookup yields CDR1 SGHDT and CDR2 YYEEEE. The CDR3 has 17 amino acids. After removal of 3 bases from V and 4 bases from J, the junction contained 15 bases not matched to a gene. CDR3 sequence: CASSSPLGAGGFTEAFF. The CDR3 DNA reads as TGTGCCAGCAGCTCGCCGTTGGGGGCAGGGGGGTTCACTGAAGCTTTCTTT.

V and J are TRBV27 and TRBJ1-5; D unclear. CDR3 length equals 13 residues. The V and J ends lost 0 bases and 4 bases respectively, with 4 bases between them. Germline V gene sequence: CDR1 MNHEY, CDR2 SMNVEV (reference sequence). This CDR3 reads CASSLSRNQPQHF. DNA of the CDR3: TGTGCCAGCAGTTTATCGAGAAATCAGCCCCAGCATTTT.

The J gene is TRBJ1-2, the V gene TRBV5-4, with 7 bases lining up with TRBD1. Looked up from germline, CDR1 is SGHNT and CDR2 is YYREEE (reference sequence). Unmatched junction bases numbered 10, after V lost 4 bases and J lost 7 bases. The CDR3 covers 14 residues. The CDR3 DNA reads TGTGCCAGCAGCAACAGGGGTCTCCACGGTGGCTACACCTTC. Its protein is CASSNRGLHGGYTF.

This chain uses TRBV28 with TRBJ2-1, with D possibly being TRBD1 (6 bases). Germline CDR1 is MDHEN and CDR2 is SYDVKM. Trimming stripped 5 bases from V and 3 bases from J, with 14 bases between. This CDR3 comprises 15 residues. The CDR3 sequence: CASSIQGGGYNEQFF. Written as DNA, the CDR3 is TGTGCCAGCAGTATACAGGGTGGCGGCTACAATGAGCAGTTCTTC.

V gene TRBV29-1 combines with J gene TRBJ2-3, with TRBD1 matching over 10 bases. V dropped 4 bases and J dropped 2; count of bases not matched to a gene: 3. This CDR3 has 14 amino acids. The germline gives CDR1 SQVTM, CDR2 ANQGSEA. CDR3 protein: CSVGGTGDTDTQYF. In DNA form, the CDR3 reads TGCAGCGTTGGCGGGACAGGGGACACAGATACGCAGTATTTT.

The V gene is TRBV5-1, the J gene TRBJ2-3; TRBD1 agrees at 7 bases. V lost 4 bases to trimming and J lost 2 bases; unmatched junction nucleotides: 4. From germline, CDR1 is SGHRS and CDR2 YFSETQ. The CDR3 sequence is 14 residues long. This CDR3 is CASSEGAATDTQYF. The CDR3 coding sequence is TGCGCCAGCAGCGAGGGGGCCGCCACAGATACGCAGTATTTT.

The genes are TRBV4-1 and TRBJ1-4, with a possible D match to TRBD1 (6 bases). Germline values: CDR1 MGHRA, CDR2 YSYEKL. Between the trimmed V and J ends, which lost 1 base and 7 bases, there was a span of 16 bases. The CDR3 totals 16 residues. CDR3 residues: CASSQAQAGAGEKLFF. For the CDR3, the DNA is TGCGCCAGCAGCCAAGCTCAGGCGGGGGCTGGTGAAAAACTGTTTTTT.

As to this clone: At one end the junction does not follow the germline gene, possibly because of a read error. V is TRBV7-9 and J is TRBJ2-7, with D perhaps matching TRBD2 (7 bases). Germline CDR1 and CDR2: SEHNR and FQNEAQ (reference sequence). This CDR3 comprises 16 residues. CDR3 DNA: TGTTCCAGCAGCTTAGGAGGCGGGGGCGGGACCTACGAGCAGTACTTC. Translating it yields CSSSLGGGGGTYEQYF.

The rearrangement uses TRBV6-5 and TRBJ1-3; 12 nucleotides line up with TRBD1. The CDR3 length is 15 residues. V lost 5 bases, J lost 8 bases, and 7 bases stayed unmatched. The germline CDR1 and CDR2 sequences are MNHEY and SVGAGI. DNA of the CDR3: TGTGCCAGCAGTCCCGGGACAGGGGGCGGATACACCATATATTTT. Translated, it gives CASSPGTGGGYTIYF.

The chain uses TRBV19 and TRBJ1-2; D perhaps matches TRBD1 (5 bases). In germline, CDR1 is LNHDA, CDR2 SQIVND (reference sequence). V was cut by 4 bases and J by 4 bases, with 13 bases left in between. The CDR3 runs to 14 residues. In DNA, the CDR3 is TGTGCCAGTAGTACACCCGACAGACTCTATGGCTACACCTTC. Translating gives CASSTPDRLYGYTF.

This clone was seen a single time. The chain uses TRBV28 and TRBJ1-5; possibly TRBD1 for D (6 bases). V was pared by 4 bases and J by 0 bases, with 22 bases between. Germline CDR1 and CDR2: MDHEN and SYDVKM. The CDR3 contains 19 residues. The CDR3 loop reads CASSSMDREGIYSNQPQHF. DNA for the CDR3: TGTGCCAGCAGTTCCATGGACAGAGAGGGAATTTATAGCAATCAGCCCCAGCATTTT. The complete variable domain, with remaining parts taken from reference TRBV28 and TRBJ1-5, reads DVKVTQSSRYLVKRTGEKVFLECVQDMDHENMFWYRQDPGLGLRLIYFSYDVKMKEKGDIPEGYSVSREKKERFSLILESASTNQTSMYLCASSSMDREGIYSNQPQHFGDGTRLSIL.

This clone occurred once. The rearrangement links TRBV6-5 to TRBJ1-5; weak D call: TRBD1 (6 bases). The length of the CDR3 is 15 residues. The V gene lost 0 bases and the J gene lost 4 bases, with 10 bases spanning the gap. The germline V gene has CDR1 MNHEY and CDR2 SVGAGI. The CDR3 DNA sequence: TGTGCCAGCAGTTACTCGAAGCAGGGGAATCAGCCCCAGCATTTT. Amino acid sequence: CASSYSKQGNQPQHF.

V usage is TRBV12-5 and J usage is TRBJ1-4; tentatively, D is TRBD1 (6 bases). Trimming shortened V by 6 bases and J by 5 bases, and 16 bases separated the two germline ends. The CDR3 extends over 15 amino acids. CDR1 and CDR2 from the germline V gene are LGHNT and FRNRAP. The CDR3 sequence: CASGLDSDGNEKLFF. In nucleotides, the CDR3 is TGTGCTAGTGGACTGGACAGCGACGGAAATGAAAAACTGTTTTTT.

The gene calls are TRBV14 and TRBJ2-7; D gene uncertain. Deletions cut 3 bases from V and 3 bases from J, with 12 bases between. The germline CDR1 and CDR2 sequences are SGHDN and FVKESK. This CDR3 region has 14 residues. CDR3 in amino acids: CASSQGSYYYEQYF. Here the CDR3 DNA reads TGTGCCAGCAGCCAGGGTAGCTACTACTACGAGCAGTACTTC. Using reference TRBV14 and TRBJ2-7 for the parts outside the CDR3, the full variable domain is EAGVTQFPSHSVIEKGQTVTLRCDPISGHDNLYWYRRVMGKEIKFLLHFVKESKQDESGMPNNRFLAERTGGTYSTLKVQPAELEDSGVYFCASSQGSYYYEQYFGPGTRLTVT.

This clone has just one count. The CDR3 DNA reads as TGTGCCAGCAGCTTGGATCCAGCGGGGGCCTCCTACGAGCAGTACTTC. This encodes CASSLDPAGASYEQYF. This chain joins TRBV5-4 and TRBJ2-7; 8 nucleotides agree with TRBD2. CDR1 and CDR2 from the germline V gene are SGHNT and YYREEE (reference sequence). The CDR3 runs to 16 residues. J gave up 0 bases and V 0 bases, and 5 bases lay outside the gene matches.

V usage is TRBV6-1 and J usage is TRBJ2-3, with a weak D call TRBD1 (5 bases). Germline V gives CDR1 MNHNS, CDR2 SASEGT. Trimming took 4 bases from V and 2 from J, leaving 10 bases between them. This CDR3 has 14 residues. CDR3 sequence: CASSALGVTDTQYF. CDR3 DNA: TGTGCCAGCAGTGCATTAGGGGTCACAGATACGCAGTATTTT.

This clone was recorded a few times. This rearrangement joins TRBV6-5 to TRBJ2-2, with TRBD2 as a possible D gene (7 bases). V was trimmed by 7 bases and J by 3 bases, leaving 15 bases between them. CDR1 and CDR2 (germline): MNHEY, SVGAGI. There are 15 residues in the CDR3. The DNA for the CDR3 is TGTGCCAGCAACGGGGCGGGGGCCGACACCGGGGAGCTGTTTTTT. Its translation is CASNGAGADTGELFF.